Below, 22 T cell receptor beta chains from the same sample are listed, as sequenced in a study of T-cell memory formation after mild COVID-19. From the 5' RACE reads, TCRdb called clonotypes with MiXCR, one entry per CDR3 protein. The repertoire holds hundreds of thousands of distinct CDR3 sequences, about 23% seen once, with about 12% in the top ten. Sample: PBMCs or a T cell subset sorted from them (not recorded which). These receptors originate from an adult woman who had mild COVID-19 (a few samples of this study predate the infection). Cell type and time point are not known.

In this sample, this clonotype turned up a few times. The CDR3 protein is CASSSTGLLSNTEAFF. The CDR3 DNA follows: TGTGCCAGCAGCTCCACGGGCCTCCTTTCTAACACTGAAGCTTTCTTT. The chain employs TRBV7-9 and TRBJ1-1; D is unresolved. The length of the CDR3 is 16 residues. Germline CDR1 and CDR2: SEHNR and FQNEAQ (reference sequence). V was trimmed by 4 bases and J by 2 bases, leaving 17 bases between them. Full variable domain (missing parts from reference TRBV7-9 and TRBJ1-1): DTGVSQNPRHKITKRGQNVTFRCDPISEHNRLYWYRQTLGQGPEFLTYFQNEAQLEKSRLLSDRFSAERPKGSFSTLEIQRTEQGDSAMYLCASSSTGLLSNTEAFFGQGTRLTVV.

This chain connects TRBV4-1 to TRBJ2-2; perhaps D is TRBD1 or TRBD2 (5 bases each). CDR3 length: 15 residues. V was clipped by 6 bases and J by 1 base, with 12 bases between them. Germline lookup yields CDR1 MGHRA and CDR2 YSYEKL. The CDR3 sequence: CASRRVGGNTGELFF. The CDR3 DNA follows: TGCGCCAGCAGGCGCGTTGGGGGGAACACCGGGGAGCTGTTTTTT.

This chain connects TRBV6-6 to TRBJ2-4, with D perhaps matching TRBD1 (6 bases). V lost 6 bases and J lost 8, with 20 bases in between. CDR1 and CDR2 (germline): MNHNY, SVGAGI (reference sequence). The length of the CDR3 is 15 residues. The CDR3 loop reads CASRQGRGDRDIQYF. The CDR3 DNA reads TGTGCCAGCAGACAGGGAAGGGGTGATCGTGACATTCAGTACTTC.

This clonotype was seen more than once but under ten times. The CDR3 is CASSVAQDGGLLNEKLFF. DNA for the CDR3: TGTGCCAGCAGCGTTGCCCAGGATGGGGGACTACTAAATGAAAAACTGTTTTTT. V usage is TRBV9 and J usage is TRBJ1-4, with D possibly TRBD1 on 5 matching bases. There are 18 residues in the CDR3. Per germline, CDR1 SGDLS and CDR2 YYNGEE. V was trimmed by 2 bases and J by 5 bases, leaving 22 bases between them.

The chain employs TRBV3-1 and TRBJ2-5; perhaps D is TRBD1 or TRBD2 (6 bases each). The CDR3 consists of 16 residues. CDR1 is LGHDT, CDR2 YNNKEL, per germline (reference sequence). The V end lost 4 bases, the J end lost 5 bases, and 20 bases lay between the germline ends. The CDR3 sequence: CASSPGGRPLTETQYF. In DNA form, the CDR3 reads TGTGCCAGCAGCCCCGGGGGCCGGCCCTTAACCGAGACCCAGTACTTC.

The chain is built from TRBV24-1 and TRBJ1-2, with D tentatively TRBD1 (5 bases). Trimming took 5 bases from V and 1 from J, leaving 7 bases between them. The CDR3 is 13 amino acids. Looked up from germline, CDR1 is KGHDR and CDR2 is SFDVKD. CDR3 DNA sequence: TGTGCCACCAGTGTGGGGGATAACTATGGCTACACCTTC. Translation: CATSVGDNYGYTF.

This clonotype appeared a few times. J is TRBJ2-3 and V is TRBV30, with a possible D match to TRBD2 (7 bases). Trimming cost V 4 bases and J 3 bases, with 11 bases left between them. This CDR3 comprises 13 residues. From germline, CDR1 is GTSNPN and CDR2 SVGIG (reference sequence). In nucleotides, the CDR3 is TGTGCCTGGACCGGGGGGCGTACAGATACGCAGTATTTT. This translates into CAWTGGRTDTQYF.

As DNA, the CDR3 is TGTGCCAGTAGTGTCCGACTAGCGGGAGGCTACACAGATACGCAGTATTTT. Protein sequence: CASSVRLAGGYTDTQYF. This sequence joins TRBV19 and TRBJ2-3; 13 positions agree with TRBD2. The germline V gene has CDR1 LNHDA and CDR2 SQIVND (reference sequence). The trim removed 5 bases at V and 2 bases at J, leaving 7 bases unmatched. The CDR3 totals 17 residues.

The chain links TRBV4-3 to TRBJ1-3; 7 bases line up with TRBD1. The trim removed 0 bases at V and 2 bases at J, leaving 4 bases unmatched. In germline, CDR1 is LGHNA, CDR2 YSLEER. There are 16 residues in the CDR3. CDR3 DNA sequence: TGCGCCAGCAGCCAAGATCAAGGGGGCACTGGAAACACCATATATTTT. It codes for CASSQDQGGTGNTIYF.

The V gene is TRBV5-1, the J gene TRBJ2-5; a weak D match, TRBD2 (6 bases). Germline CDR1 and CDR2: SGHRS and YFSETQ. V was clipped by 0 bases and J by 6 bases, with 21 bases between them. The CDR3 is made up of 17 amino acids. The CDR3 coding sequence is TGCGCCAGCAGCTTGGCGGGGGAGGTCGGAGACAGAAAGACCCAGTACTTC. Its translation: CASSLAGEVGDRKTQYF.

Here the CDR3 DNA reads TGTGCCAGCAGCTTCGGCCAAACCCCTTACAATGAGCAGTTCTTC. Amino acid sequence: CASSFGQTPYNEQFF. The gene calls are TRBV5-5 and TRBJ2-1; no clear D gene. The CDR3 runs 15 residues. Trimming took 2 bases from V and 4 from J, leaving 13 bases between them. CDR1 and CDR2 (germline): SGHKS, YYEKEE (reference sequence).

The table lists this clonotype with a few counts. CDR3 sequence (DNA): TGTGCCAGCAGCACGGTTGGCCCAGACAATGAGCAGTTCTTC. Encoded protein: CASSTVGPDNEQFF. The chain couples TRBV7-8 to TRBJ2-1, with D uncertain. Germline lookup yields CDR1 SGHVS and CDR2 FQNEAQ. V dropped 5 bases and J dropped 5 bases, with 13 bases sitting between them. CDR3 length: 14 amino acids.

This clonotype was picked up a small number of times. The V gene is TRBV5-1, the J gene TRBJ2-3; D call uncertain. This CDR3 region has 12 residues. The V and J ends lost 4 bases and 4 bases respectively, with 7 bases between them. CDR1 and CDR2 (germline): SGHRS, YFSETQ. CDR3 amino acids: CASSNEADTQYF. CDR3 DNA: TGCGCCAGCAGCAATGAGGCAGATACGCAGTATTTT.

This clonotype was recorded a few times. The chain recombines TRBV7-9 with TRBJ2-3; 8 nucleotides line up with TRBD2. Germline loops: CDR1 SEHNR, CDR2 FQNEAQ (reference sequence). The CDR3 contains 16 residues. V shed 0 bases and J 0 bases; nucleotides not matched to a gene: 2. The CDR3 nucleotides are TGTGCCAGCAGCTTAGCCCCTAGCGGGAGCACAGATACGCAGTATTTT. Its translation: CASSLAPSGSTDTQYF.

Only a few counts were recorded for this clonotype. The chain recombines TRBV7-2 with TRBJ2-1; TRBD1 is a possible D gene (5 bases). CDR1 is SGHTA and CDR2 is FQGNSA in the germline V gene. The CDR3 runs 17 residues. V dropped 1 base and J dropped 7 bases, with 20 bases sitting between them. The chain's CDR3 is CASSLELAVRQRNEQFF. Here the CDR3 DNA reads TGTGCCAGCAGCTTAGAGCTGGCAGTGCGACAGAGGAATGAGCAGTTCTTC. The entire variable domain, with the rest obtained from reference TRBV7-2 and TRBJ2-1, is as follows: GAGVSQSPSNKVTEKGKDVELRCDPISGHTALYWYRQSLGQGLEFLIYFQGNSAPDKSGLPSDRFSAERTGGSVSTLTIQRTQQEDSAVYLCASSLELAVRQRNEQFFGPGTRLTVL.

This clonotype was counted once. CDR3 residues: CASSLAPGQGIYEQYF. CDR3 sequence (DNA): TGTGCCAGCAGTTTAGCCCCGGGACAGGGAATCTACGAGCAGTACTTC. The chain uses TRBV12-3 or TRBV12-4 and TRBJ2-7; 9 bases match TRBD1. After removal of 0 bases from V and 3 bases from J, the junction contained 6 bases not matched to a gene. The length of the CDR3 is 16 residues.

The V call is TRBV12-3 or TRBV12-4, the J call TRBJ1-2, with D uncertain. V gave up 5 bases and J gave up 8 bases, with 9 bases separating them. The CDR3 extends over 11 amino acids. This chain's CDR3 is CASSDAFGYTF. The DNA for the CDR3 is TGTGCCAGCAGTGACGCCTTCGGCTACACCTTC.

V gene TRBV5-1 combines with J gene TRBJ2-7; 7 nucleotides line up with TRBD1. The CDR3 contains 14 residues. The germline V gene encodes CDR1 SGHRS and CDR2 YFSETQ. V dropped 3 bases and J dropped 3; count of bases not matched to a gene: 6. The CDR3 reads CASSSQGQLYEQYF. The CDR3 bases are TGCGCCAGCAGCTCCCAGGGACAGCTCTACGAGCAGTACTTC.

This clonotype was counted only a few times. CDR3 sequence: CSASMGGQPQHF. The DNA of the CDR3 is TGCAGTGCTAGTATGGGTGGCCAGCCCCAGCATTTT. V gene TRBV20-1 combines with J gene TRBJ1-5; D gene uncertain. Germline lookup yields CDR1 DFQATT and CDR2 SNEGSKA (reference sequence). The CDR3 extends over 12 amino acids. Trimming left V 3 bases short and J 7 bases short, with 10 bases between.

The chain employs TRBV7-9 and TRBJ2-3; D is possibly TRBD2 (5 bases). V lost 11 bases, J lost 2 bases, and 17 bases lay in between. This CDR3 spans 14 amino acids. In germline, CDR1 is SEHNR, CDR2 FQNEAQ (reference sequence). The CDR3 region has the DNA TGTGCCTCCTCGGCAGCGGCGAACACAGATACGCAGTATTTT. Protein: CASSAAANTDTQYF.

This sequence joins TRBV27 and TRBJ1-5; TRBD1 matches 7 bases. CDR3 length equals 16 residues. CDR1 and CDR2 (germline): MNHEY, SMNVEV (reference sequence). The trim removed 0 bases at V and 1 base at J, leaving 3 bases unmatched. The CDR3 DNA is TGTGCCAGCAGTTTATCTCCCAGGGGGAGCAATCAGCCCCAGCATTTT. This gives the protein CASSLSPRGSNQPQHF.

The rearrangement links TRBV5-4 to TRBJ2-7; maybe TRBD2 (5 bases). From germline, CDR1 is SGHNT and CDR2 YYREEE (reference sequence). The V gene lost 3 bases and the J gene lost 3 bases, with 16 bases spanning the gap. CDR3 length: 15 residues. The CDR3 nucleotides are TGTGCCAGCAGCTCCGGGATAGGAGGTAGCTACGAGCAGTACTTC. It specifies CASSSGIGGSYEQYF.